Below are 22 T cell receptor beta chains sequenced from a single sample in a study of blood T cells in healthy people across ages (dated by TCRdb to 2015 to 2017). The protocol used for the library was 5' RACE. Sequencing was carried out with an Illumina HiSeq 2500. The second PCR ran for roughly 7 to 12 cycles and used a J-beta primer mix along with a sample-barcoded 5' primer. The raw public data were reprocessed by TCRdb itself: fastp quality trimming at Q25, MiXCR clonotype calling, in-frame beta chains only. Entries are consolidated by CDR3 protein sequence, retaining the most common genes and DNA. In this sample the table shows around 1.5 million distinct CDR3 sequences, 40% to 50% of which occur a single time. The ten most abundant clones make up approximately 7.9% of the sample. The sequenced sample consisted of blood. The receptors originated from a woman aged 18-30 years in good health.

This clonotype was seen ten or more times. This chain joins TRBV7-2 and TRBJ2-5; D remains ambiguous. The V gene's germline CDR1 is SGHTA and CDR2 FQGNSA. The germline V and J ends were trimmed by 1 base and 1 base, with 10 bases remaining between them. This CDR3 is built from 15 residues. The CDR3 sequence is CASSLVTSAQETQYF. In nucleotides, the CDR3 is TGTGCCAGCAGCTTAGTAACTTCCGCCCAAGAGACCCAGTACTTC.

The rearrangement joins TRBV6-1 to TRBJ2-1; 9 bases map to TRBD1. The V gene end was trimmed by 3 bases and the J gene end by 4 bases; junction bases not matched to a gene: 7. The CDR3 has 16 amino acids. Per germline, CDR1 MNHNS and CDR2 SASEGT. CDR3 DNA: TGTGCCAGCAGTGAGGGACAGGGTCCTTATTACAATGAGCAGTTCTTC. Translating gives CASSEGQGPYYNEQFF.

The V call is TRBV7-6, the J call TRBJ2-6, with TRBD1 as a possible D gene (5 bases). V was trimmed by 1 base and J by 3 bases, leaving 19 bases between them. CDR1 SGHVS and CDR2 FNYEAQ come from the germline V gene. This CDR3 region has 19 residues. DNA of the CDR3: TGTGCCAGCAGCTTAGAGTCTGGCAGGGCCGAACTTGGGGCCAACGTCCTGACTTTC. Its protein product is CASSLESGRAELGANVLTF.

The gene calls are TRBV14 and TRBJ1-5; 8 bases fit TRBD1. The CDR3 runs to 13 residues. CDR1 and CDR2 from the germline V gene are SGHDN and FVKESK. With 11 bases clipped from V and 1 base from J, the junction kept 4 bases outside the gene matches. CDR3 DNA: TGTGCCCGTACAGGGGGGAGCAATCAGCCCCAGCATTTT. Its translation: CARTGGSNQPQHF.

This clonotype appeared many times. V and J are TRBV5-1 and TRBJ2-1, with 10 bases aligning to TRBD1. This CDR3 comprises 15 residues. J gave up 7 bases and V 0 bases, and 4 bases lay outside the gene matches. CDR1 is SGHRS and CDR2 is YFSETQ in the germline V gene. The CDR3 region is CASSLDGTGVNEQFF. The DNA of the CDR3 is TGCGCCAGCAGCTTGGATGGGACAGGGGTAAATGAGCAGTTCTTC.

CDR3 region: CASSEFVGGAFDTQYF. CDR3 DNA: TGTGCCAGCAGTGAGTTTGTGGGGGGGGCCTTCGATACGCAGTATTTT. V is TRBV6-1 and J is TRBJ2-3; possible D gene TRBD2, 7 bases. The CDR3 has 16 amino acids. Germline V gene sequence: CDR1 MNHNS, CDR2 SASEGT. V was clipped by 3 bases and J by 6 bases, with 19 bases between them.

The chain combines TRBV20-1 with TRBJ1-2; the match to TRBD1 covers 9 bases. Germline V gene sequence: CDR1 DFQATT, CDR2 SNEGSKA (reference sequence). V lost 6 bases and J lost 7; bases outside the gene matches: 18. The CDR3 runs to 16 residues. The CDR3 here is CSASHRDREGVRGYTF. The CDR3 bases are TGCAGTGCCTCTCACCGGGACAGGGAGGGGGTACGTGGCTACACCTTC.

This CDR3 is CSARDGSGSTGEQFF. CDR3 bases: TGCAGTGCTAGAGATGGTAGCGGGAGTACTGGTGAGCAGTTCTTC. The V and J genes are TRBV20-1 and TRBJ2-1; 9 bases map to TRBD2. This CDR3 is 15 amino acids long. The germline V gene has CDR1 DFQATT and CDR2 SNEGSKA (reference sequence). J lost 9 bases, V lost 0 bases, and 9 bases had no gene match.

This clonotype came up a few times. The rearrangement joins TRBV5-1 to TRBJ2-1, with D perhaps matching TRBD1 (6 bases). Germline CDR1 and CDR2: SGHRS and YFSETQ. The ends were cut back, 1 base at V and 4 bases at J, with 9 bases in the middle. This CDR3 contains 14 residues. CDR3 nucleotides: TGCGCCAGCAGCTTGCGACAGGAGTACAATGAGCAGTTCTTC. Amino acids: CASSLRQEYNEQFF. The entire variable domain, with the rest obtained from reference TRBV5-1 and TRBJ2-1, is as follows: KAGVTQTPRYLIKTRGQQVTLSCSPISGHRSVSWYQQTPGQGLQFLFEYFSETQRNKGNFPGRFSGRQFSNSRSEMNVSTLELGDSALYLCASSLRQEYNEQFFGPGTRLTVL.

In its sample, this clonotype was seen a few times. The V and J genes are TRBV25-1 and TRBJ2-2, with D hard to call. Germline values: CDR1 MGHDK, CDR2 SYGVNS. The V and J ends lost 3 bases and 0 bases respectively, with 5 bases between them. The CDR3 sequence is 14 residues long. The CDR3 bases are TGTGCCAGCAGTGAGGAAACGAACACCGGGGAGCTGTTTTTT. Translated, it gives CASSEETNTGELFF.

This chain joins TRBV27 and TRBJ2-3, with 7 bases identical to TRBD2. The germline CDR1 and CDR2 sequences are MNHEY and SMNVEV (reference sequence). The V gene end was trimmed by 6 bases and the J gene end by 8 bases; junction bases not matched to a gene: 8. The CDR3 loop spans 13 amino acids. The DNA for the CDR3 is TGTGCCAGCAGCGCGGGGGTGAAGGGTACGCAGTATTTT. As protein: CASSAGVKGTQYF.

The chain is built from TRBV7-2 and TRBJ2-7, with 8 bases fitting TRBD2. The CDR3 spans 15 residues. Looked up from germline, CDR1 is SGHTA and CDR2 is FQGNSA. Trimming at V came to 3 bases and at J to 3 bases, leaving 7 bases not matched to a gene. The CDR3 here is CASSFLAGSVYEQYF. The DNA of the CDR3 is TGTGCCAGCAGCTTCTTAGCGGGATCCGTCTACGAGCAGTACTTC. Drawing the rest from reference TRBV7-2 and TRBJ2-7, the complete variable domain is GAGVSQSPSNKVTEKGKDVELRCDPISGHTALYWYRQSLGQGLEFLIYFQGNSAPDKSGLPSDRFSAERTGGSVSTLTIQRTQQEDSAVYLCASSFLAGSVYEQYFGPGTRLTVT.

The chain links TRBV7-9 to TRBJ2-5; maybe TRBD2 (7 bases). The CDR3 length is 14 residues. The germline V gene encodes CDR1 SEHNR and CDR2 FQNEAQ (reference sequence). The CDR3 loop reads CAVGGGSLQETQYF. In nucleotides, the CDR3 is TGTGCGGTGGGAGGGGGGTCCCTCCAAGAGACCCAGTACTTC.

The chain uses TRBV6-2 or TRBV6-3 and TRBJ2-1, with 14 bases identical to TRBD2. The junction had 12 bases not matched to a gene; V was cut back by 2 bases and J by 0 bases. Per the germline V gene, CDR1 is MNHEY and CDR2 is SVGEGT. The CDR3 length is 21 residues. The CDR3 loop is CASSYLGTSGGYTSSYNEQFF. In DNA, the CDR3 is TGTGCCAGCAGTTACCTTGGGACTAGCGGGGGATACACTAGCTCCTACAATGAGCAGTTCTTC.

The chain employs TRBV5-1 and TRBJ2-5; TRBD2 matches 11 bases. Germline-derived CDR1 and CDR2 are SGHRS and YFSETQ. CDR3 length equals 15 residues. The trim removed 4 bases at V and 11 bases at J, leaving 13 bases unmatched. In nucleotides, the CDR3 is TGCGCCAGCAGCCGATCTACTAGCGGGAGCGACGGGCAGTACTTC. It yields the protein CASSRSTSGSDGQYF.

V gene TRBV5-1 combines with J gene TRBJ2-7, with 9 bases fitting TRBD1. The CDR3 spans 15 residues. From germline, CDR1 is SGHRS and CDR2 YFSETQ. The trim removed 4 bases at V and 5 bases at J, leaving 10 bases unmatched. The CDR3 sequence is CASSRGTGSFNEQYF. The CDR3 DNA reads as TGCGCCAGCAGCAGGGGGACAGGGAGCTTTAACGAGCAGTACTTC.

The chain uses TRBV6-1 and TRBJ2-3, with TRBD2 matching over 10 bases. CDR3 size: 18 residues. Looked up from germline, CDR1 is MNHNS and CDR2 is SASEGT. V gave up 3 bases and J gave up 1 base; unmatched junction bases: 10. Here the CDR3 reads CASSDRSGRERGTDTQYF. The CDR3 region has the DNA TGTGCCAGCAGTGATAGGAGCGGGAGGGAGCGGGGCACAGATACGCAGTATTTT.

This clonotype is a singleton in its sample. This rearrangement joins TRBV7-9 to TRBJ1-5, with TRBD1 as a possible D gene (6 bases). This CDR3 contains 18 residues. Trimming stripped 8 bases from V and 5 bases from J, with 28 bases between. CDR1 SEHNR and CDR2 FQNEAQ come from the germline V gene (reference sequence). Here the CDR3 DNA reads TGTGCCAGCGCCCTGGCGGCCAGGGGCCTCCCCCGCTATCAGCCCCAGCATTTT. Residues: CASALAARGLPRYQPQHF.

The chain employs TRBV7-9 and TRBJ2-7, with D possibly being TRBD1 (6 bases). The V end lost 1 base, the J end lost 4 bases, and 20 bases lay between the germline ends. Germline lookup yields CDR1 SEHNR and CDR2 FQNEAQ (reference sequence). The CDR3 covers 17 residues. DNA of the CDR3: TGTGCCAGCAGCTTAGGGTTCGGGCAGGGGTCTCTTTACGAGCAGTACTTC. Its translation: CASSLGFGQGSLYEQYF.

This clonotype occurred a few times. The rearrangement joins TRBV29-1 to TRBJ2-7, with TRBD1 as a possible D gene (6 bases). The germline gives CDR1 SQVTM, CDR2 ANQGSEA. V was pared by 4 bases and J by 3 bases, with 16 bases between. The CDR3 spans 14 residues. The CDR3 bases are TGCAGCGTTGTCGGACGGGGACACTTCTACGAGCAGTACTTC. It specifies CSVVGRGHFYEQYF.

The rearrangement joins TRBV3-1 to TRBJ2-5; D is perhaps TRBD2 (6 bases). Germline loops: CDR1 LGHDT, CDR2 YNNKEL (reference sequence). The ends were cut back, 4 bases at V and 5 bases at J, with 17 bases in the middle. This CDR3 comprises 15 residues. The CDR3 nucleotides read TGTGCCAGCAGCCTTACGGGACTCTGGGGGGAGACCCAGTACTTC. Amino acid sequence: CASSLTGLWGETQYF.

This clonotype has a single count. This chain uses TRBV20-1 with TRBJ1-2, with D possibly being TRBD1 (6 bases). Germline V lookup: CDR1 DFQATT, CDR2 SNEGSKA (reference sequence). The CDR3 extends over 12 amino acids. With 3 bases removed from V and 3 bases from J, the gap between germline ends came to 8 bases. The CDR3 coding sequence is TGCAGTGCTAGCTCAGGGGACTATGGCTACACCTTC. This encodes CSASSGDYGYTF.